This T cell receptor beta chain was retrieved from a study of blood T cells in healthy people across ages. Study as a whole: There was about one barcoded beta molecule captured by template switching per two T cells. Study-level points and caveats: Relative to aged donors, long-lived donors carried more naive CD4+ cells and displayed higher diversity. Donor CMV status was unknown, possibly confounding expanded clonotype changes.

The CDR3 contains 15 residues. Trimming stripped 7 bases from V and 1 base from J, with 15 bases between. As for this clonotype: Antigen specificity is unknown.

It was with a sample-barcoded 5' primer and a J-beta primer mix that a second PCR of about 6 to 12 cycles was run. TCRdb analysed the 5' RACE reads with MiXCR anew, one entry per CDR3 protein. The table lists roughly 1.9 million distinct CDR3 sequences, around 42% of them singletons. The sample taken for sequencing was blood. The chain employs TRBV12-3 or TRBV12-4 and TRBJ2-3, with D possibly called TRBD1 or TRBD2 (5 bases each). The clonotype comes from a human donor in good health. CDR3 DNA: TGTGCCAGCAACAAAGAACGGGACGGCACAGATACGCAGTATTTT. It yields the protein CASNKERDGTDTQYF.